The source of this T cell receptor beta chain is a study of PD-L1 blockade in urothelial cancer. The study, taken as a whole, reports: Prediction of better survival came from below-median pretreatment blood TCR clonality.

The germline V gene encodes CDR1 SEHNR and CDR2 FQNEAQ (reference sequence). The CDR3 spans 16 residues. The trim removed 5 bases at V and 1 base at J, leaving 5 bases unmatched. The templates were synthetic TCR analogs, and they were spiked into each PCR. The table came from immunoSEQ multiplex PCR; TCRdb's copy has only in-frame clones and leaves some out. The sample consists of some 41,000 clones, 88% of them appearing once. For this clone: What it binds is not known.

Patients presented with locally advanced or metastatic urothelial carcinoma. Per-patient samples, pretreatment and on-treatment, numbered 1 to 8. This TCR derives from an older woman with urothelial cancer. V gene TRBV7-9 combines with J gene TRBJ2-2; TRBD1 matches at 9 bases. The input for sequencing was PBMCs, taken around atezolizumab (anti-PD-L1) treatment. CDR3: CASSNPGQGNTGELFF. CDR3 sequence (DNA): TGTGCCAGCAGCAATCCGGGACAGGGGAACACCGGGGAGCTGTTTTTT.